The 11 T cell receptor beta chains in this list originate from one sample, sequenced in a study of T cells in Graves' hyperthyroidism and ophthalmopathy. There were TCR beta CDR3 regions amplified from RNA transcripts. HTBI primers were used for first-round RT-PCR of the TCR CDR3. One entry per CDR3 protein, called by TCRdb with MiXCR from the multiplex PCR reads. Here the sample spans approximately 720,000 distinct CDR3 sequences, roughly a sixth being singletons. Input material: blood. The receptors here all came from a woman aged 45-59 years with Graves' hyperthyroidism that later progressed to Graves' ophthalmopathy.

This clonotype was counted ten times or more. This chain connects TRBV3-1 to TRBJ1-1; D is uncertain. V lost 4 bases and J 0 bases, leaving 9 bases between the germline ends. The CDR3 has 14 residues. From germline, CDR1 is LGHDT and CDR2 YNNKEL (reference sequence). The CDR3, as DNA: TGTGCCAGCAGCCCACGGGCCCTGAACACTGAAGCTTTCTTT. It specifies CASSPRALNTEAFF.

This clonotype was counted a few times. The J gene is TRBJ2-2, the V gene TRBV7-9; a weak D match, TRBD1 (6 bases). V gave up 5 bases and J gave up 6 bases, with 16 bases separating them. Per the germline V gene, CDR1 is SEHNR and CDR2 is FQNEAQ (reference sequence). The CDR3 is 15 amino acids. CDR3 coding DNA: TGTGCCAGCAGCCCCGGAATAACAGGGTCCGGGGAGCTGTTTTTT. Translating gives CASSPGITGSGELFF.

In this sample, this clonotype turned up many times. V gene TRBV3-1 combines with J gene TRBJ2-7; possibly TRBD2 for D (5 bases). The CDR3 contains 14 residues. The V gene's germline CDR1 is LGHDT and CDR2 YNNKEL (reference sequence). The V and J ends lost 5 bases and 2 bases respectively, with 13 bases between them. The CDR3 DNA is TGTGCCAGCAGCTCGCGGGCAGGCCCCTACGAGCAGTACTTC. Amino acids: CASSSRAGPYEQYF.

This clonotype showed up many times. CDR3 in DNA: TGTGCCACCAGTGAGAGAACAGGGGTAGGGTCCTACAATGAGCAGTTCTTC. It translates to CATSERTGVGSYNEQFF. J is TRBJ2-1 and V is TRBV24-1; TRBD1 matches 7 bases. The CDR3 is made up of 17 amino acids. The V segment lost 4 bases and the J segment 1 base; nucleotides outside the gene matches: 9. The germline CDR1 and CDR2 sequences are KGHDR and SFDVKD.

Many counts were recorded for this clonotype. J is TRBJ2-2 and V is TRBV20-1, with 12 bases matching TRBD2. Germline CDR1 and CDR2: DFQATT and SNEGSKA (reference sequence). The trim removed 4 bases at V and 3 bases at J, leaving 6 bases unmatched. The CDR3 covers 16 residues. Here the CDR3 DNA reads TGCAGTGCTATTGACTGGACTAGCGGGGACACCGGGGAGCTGTTTTTT. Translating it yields CSAIDWTSGDTGELFF.

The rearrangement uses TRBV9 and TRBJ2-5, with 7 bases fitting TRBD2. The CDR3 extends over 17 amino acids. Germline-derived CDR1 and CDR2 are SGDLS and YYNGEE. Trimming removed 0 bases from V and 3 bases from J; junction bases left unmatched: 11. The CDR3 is CASSVEADGAGKETQYF. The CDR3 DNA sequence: TGTGCCAGCAGCGTAGAAGCAGACGGAGCGGGGAAAGAGACCCAGTACTTC.

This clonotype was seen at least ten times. The CDR3 here is CASSLGFGIYEQYF. The CDR3, as DNA: TGTGCCAGCAGCCTAGGGTTTGGCATCTACGAGCAGTACTTC. The chain couples TRBV12-3 or TRBV12-4 to TRBJ2-7, with D uncertain. Trimming removed 6 bases from V and 3 bases from J, with 15 bases in between. This CDR3 has 14 residues.

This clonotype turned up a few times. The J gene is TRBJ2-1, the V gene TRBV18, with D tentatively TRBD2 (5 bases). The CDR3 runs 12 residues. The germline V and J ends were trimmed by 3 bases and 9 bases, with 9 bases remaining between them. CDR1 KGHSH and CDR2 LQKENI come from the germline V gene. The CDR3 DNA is TGTGCCAGCTCACCCTCACTAGGTGAGCAGTTCTTC. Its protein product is CASSPSLGEQFF.

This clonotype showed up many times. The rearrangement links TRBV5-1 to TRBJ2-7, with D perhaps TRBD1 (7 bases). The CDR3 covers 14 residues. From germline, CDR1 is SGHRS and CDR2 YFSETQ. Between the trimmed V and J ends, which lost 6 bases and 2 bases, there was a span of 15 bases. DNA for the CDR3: TGCGCCAGCACCCGGGGGACAGCCGCCTACGAGCAGTACTTC. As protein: CASTRGTAAYEQYF. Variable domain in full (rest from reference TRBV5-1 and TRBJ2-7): KAGVTQTPRYLIKTRGQQVTLSCSPISGHRSVSWYQQTPGQGLQFLFEYFSETQRNKGNFPGRFSGRQFSNSRSEMNVSTLELGDSALYLCASTRGTAAYEQYFGPGTRLTVT.

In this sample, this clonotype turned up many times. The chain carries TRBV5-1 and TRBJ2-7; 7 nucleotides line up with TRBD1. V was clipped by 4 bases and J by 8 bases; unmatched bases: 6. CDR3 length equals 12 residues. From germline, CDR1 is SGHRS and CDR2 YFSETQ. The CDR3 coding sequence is TGCGCCAGCAGCCTAGGGGGACAGAAGCAGTACTTC. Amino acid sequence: CASSLGGQKQYF.

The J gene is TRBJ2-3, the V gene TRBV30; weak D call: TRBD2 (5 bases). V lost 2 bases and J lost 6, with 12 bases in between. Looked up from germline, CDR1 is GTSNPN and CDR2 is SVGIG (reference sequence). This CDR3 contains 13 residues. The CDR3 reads CAWSNDPGDTQYF. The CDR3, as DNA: TGTGCCTGGAGTAACGATCCGGGGGATACGCAGTATTTT.